The rows below give T cell receptor beta chains drawn from one sample of a study of cytomegalovirus exposure and HLA in healthy donors. Generated by immunoSEQ multiplex PCR, the TCRdb table keeps only in-frame clones and is missing some. Of roughly 80,000 clones in the sample, approximately 91% were seen once. The source material was PBMCs. Every receptor here comes from a man between 25 and 39 years old in good health and CMV-seronegative. The CDR3 runs from the conserved cysteine through the conserved F or W. A D gene is named only where the DNA matches it firmly. Size is stated for part of the rows, as once, few or many counts, or as a class when the clone is expanded.

V gene: TRBV27
clone size: NA
J gene: TRBJ2-3
D gene: TRBD2
CDR3 protein: CASSLTSGGASSQYF
CDR3 DNA: TGTGCCAGCAGTTTAACTAGCGGGGGGGCAAGCTCGCAGTATTTT

V gene: TRBV4-1
clone size: NA
J gene: TRBJ2-2
D gene: NA
CDR3 protein: CASSQGENTGELFF
CDR3 DNA: TGCGCCAGCAGCCAAGGCGAGAACACCGGGGAGCTGTTTTTT

V gene: TRBV19
clone size: NA
J gene: TRBJ1-2
D gene: TRBD1
CDR3 protein: CASGTGAGYTF
CDR3 DNA: TGTGCCAGCGGGACAGGGGCTGGCTACACCTTC

V gene: TRBV19
clone size: NA
J gene: TRBJ2-7
D gene: TRBD2
CDR3 protein: CASRPTSGGNEQYF
CDR3 DNA: TGTGCCAGTAGACCAACTAGCGGGGGAAACGAGCAGTACTTC

V gene: TRBV11-2
clone size: NA
J gene: TRBJ2-7
D gene: TRBD1
CDR3 protein: CASSPRGTSYEQYF
CDR3 DNA: TGTGCCAGCAGCCCCAGGGGGACAAGCTACGAGCAGTACTTC

V gene: TRBV5-1
clone size: NA
J gene: TRBJ1-5
D gene: TRBD1
CDR3 protein: CASSPGGDNQPQHF
CDR3 DNA: TGCGCCAGCAGCCCAGGGGGCGACAATCAGCCCCAGCATTTT

V gene: TRBV29-1
clone size: NA
J gene: TRBJ1-1
D gene: NA
CDR3 protein: CSVEWGGGTEAFF
CDR3 DNA: TGCAGCGTTGAATGGGGAGGTGGCACTGAAGCTTTCTTT

V gene: TRBV5-5
clone size: NA
J gene: TRBJ1-3
D gene: NA
CDR3 protein: CASSLDLTGSGNTIYF
CDR3 DNA: TGTGCCAGCAGCCTTGACTTAACAGGGTCTGGAAACACCATATATTTT

V gene: TRBV6-6
clone size: NA
J gene: TRBJ2-5
D gene: NA
CDR3 protein: CASSYSTGGETQYF
CDR3 DNA: TGTGCCAGCAGTTACTCGACAGGTGGTGAGACCCAGTACTTC

V gene: TRBV5-4
clone size: few
J gene: TRBJ2-7
D gene: TRBD1
CDR3 protein: CASSLRTGNNEQYF
CDR3 DNA: TGTGCCAGCAGCTTGCGGACAGGCAACAACGAGCAGTACTTC

V gene: TRBV6-5
clone size: NA
J gene: TRBJ2-7
D gene: TRBD1
CDR3 protein: CASRPNRQGHEQYF
CDR3 DNA: TGTGCCAGCAGACCCAATAGACAGGGCCACGAGCAGTACTTC

V gene: TRBV5-8
clone size: NA
J gene: TRBJ2-3
D gene: TRBD1
CDR3 protein: CASSLDRDRGTDTQYF
CDR3 DNA: TGTGCCAGCAGTCTCGACCGGGACAGGGGCACAGATACGCAGTATTTT

V gene: TRBV4-2
clone size: NA
J gene: TRBJ1-2
D gene: NA
CDR3 protein: CASSQREGDYGYTF
CDR3 DNA: TGTGCCAGCAGCCAACGTGAGGGCGACTATGGCTACACCTTC

V gene: TRBV19
clone size: NA
J gene: TRBJ1-3
D gene: NA
CDR3 protein: CASTDAAGGNTIYF
CDR3 DNA: TGTGCCAGTACAGATGCCGCGGGTGGAAACACCATATATTTT

V gene: TRBV19
clone size: NA
J gene: TRBJ1-2
D gene: NA
CDR3 protein: CASSHWGESLDGYTF
CDR3 DNA: TGTGCCAGTAGTCATTGGGGAGAATCCCTGGATGGCTACACCTTC

V gene: TRBV28
clone size: NA
J gene: TRBJ1-1
D gene: NA
CDR3 protein: CASSLFRANTEAFF
CDR3 DNA: TGTGCCAGCAGTTTATTCAGGGCGAACACTGAAGCTTTCTTT

V gene: TRBV19
clone size: NA
J gene: TRBJ2-2
D gene: NA
CDR3 protein: CASSPQGVGELFF
CDR3 DNA: TGTGCCAGTAGTCCTCAAGGGGTCGGGGAGCTGTTTTTT

V gene: TRBV6-1
clone size: NA
J gene: TRBJ1-6
D gene: TRBD1
CDR3 protein: CASSESTGVISPLHF
CDR3 DNA: TGTGCCAGCAGTGAATCGACAGGGGTTATATCACCCCTCCACTTT

V gene: TRBV7-2
clone size: NA
J gene: TRBJ2-3
D gene: NA
CDR3 protein: CASSLALQNTDTQYF
CDR3 DNA: TGTGCCAGCAGCTTAGCCCTACAGAACACAGATACGCAGTATTTT

V gene: TRBV19
clone size: NA
J gene: TRBJ2-5
D gene: NA
CDR3 protein: CASSKIDNDKETQYF
CDR3 DNA: TGTGCCAGTAGTAAAATCGACAACGATAAAGAGACCCAGTACTTC

V gene: TRBV28
clone size: NA
J gene: TRBJ1-1
D gene: TRBD1
CDR3 protein: CASSDLGQGAHAFF
CDR3 DNA: TGTGCCAGCAGTGACTTGGGACAGGGGGCACATGCTTTCTTT

V gene: TRBV4-1
clone size: NA
J gene: TRBJ1-1
D gene: TRBD1
CDR3 protein: CASSQGDRNTEAFF
CDR3 DNA: TGCGCCAGCAGCCAAGGGGACAGGAACACTGAAGCTTTCTTT

V gene: TRBV11-2
clone size: NA
J gene: TRBJ1-3
D gene: NA
CDR3 protein: CASSRWEGGRNTIYF
CDR3 DNA: TGTGCCAGCAGCAGATGGGAGGGCGGAAGAAACACCATATATTTT

V gene: TRBV5-4
clone size: NA
J gene: TRBJ2-7
D gene: NA
CDR3 protein: CASSLIADPNPYEQYF
CDR3 DNA: TGTGCCAGCAGCTTGATAGCGGACCCTAACCCCTACGAGCAGTACTTC

V gene: TRBV5-1
clone size: NA
J gene: TRBJ2-6
D gene: NA
CDR3 protein: CASSEDMGYSSVLTF
CDR3 DNA: TGCGCCAGCAGCGAGGACATGGGCTACTCAAGCGTCCTGACTTTC

V gene: TRBV10-3
clone size: NA
J gene: TRBJ2-5
D gene: TRBD1
CDR3 protein: CAISERTGGETQYF
CDR3 DNA: TGTGCCATCAGTGAGAGGACAGGCGGGGAGACCCAGTACTTC

V gene: TRBV29-1
clone size: NA
J gene: TRBJ2-1
D gene: NA
CDR3 protein: CSVGSGDPYNEQFF
CDR3 DNA: TGCAGCGTTGGTTCGGGAGATCCCTACAATGAGCAGTTCTTC

V gene: TRBV28
clone size: NA
J gene: TRBJ1-5
D gene: NA
CDR3 protein: CASSLYRAAGNQPQHF
CDR3 DNA: TGTGCCAGCAGTTTATACAGGGCCGCCGGCAATCAGCCCCAGCATTTT

V gene: TRBV19
clone size: NA
J gene: TRBJ2-2
D gene: TRBD2
CDR3 protein: CASSIVALAELTGELFF
CDR3 DNA: TGTGCCAGTAGTATAGTTGCGCTAGCGGAGCTCACCGGGGAGCTGTTTTTT

V gene: TRBV6-5
clone size: NA
J gene: TRBJ1-3
D gene: TRBD1
CDR3 protein: CASSTGDRSATIYF
CDR3 DNA: TGTGCCAGCAGTACCGGGGACAGGTCGGCCACCATATATTTT

V gene: TRBV30
clone size: NA
J gene: TRBJ2-5
D gene: TRBD2
CDR3 protein: CAWSTGLAGGGETQYF
CDR3 DNA: TGTGCCTGGAGTACGGGACTAGCGGGAGGGGGAGAGACCCAGTACTTC

V gene: TRBV18
clone size: NA
J gene: TRBJ1-4
D gene: NA
CDR3 protein: CASSPRQVRTNEKLFF
CDR3 DNA: TGTGCCAGCTCACCAAGACAGGTTCGAACTAATGAAAAACTGTTTTTT

V gene: TRBV4-1
clone size: few
J gene: TRBJ1-2
D gene: NA
CDR3 protein: CASSQEVVHGYTF
CDR3 DNA: TGCGCCAGCAGCCAAGAAGTAGTCCATGGCTACACCTTC

V gene: TRBV2
clone size: NA
J gene: TRBJ2-7
D gene: TRBD1
CDR3 protein: CASRDRVYEQYF
CDR3 DNA: TGTGCCAGCCGGGACAGGGTGTACGAGCAGTACTTC

V gene: TRBV6-1
clone size: NA
J gene: TRBJ2-7
D gene: TRBD2
CDR3 protein: CASSEMAGVAGASCEQYF
CDR3 DNA: TGTGCCAGCAGTGAAATGGCAGGGGTAGCGGGAGCCTCCTGCGAGCAGTACTTC

V gene: TRBV7-9
clone size: NA
J gene: TRBJ1-6
D gene: TRBD1
CDR3 protein: CASSTQGAGSPLHF
CDR3 DNA: TGTGCCAGCAGCACGCAGGGGGCAGGTTCACCCCTCCACTTT

V gene: TRBV11-2
clone size: NA
J gene: TRBJ2-7
D gene: NA
CDR3 protein: CASSGRGVADEQYF
CDR3 DNA: TGTGCCAGCAGCGGCCGCGGGGTAGCAGACGAGCAGTACTTC

V gene: TRBV28
clone size: NA
J gene: TRBJ1-5
D gene: TRBD1
CDR3 protein: CASSLPTGGSNQPQHF
CDR3 DNA: TGTGCCAGCAGTTTACCAACAGGGGGGAGCAATCAGCCCCAGCATTTT

V gene: TRBV6-6
clone size: NA
J gene: TRBJ1-2
D gene: NA
CDR3 protein: CASSPPGRGGLGGYTF
CDR3 DNA: TGTGCCAGCAGTCCCCCCGGGCGGGGCGGTCTTGGTGGCTACACCTTC

V gene: TRBV6-1
clone size: NA
J gene: TRBJ1-1
D gene: NA
CDR3 protein: CASSEALRQGSSEAFF
CDR3 DNA: TGTGCCAGCAGTGAAGCGCTCCGGCAGGGGTCGTCTGAAGCTTTCTTT

V gene: TRBV11-2
clone size: NA
J gene: TRBJ2-6
D gene: NA
CDR3 protein: CASSLVAVKGANVLTF
CDR3 DNA: TGTGCCAGCAGCTTAGTGGCGGTGAAAGGGGCCAACGTCCTGACTTTC

V gene: TRBV2
clone size: NA
J gene: TRBJ1-3
D gene: NA
CDR3 protein: CASFRVDTIYF
CDR3 DNA: TGTGCCAGCTTTCGGGTTGACACCATATATTTT

V gene: TRBV6-5
clone size: NA
J gene: TRBJ2-5
D gene: NA
CDR3 protein: CASSHNEKETQYF
CDR3 DNA: TGTGCCAGCAGTCATAATGAGAAAGAGACCCAGTACTTC

V gene: TRBV11-2
clone size: once
J gene: TRBJ2-3
D gene: NA
CDR3 protein: CASSLNTGTVF
CDR3 DNA: TGTGCCAGCAGCTTAAACACAGGGACGGTGTTT

V gene: TRBV2
clone size: once
J gene: TRBJ1-5
D gene: NA
CDR3 protein: CASSETGTQPQHF
CDR3 DNA: TGTGCCAGCAGTGAAACAGGGACTCAGCCCCAGCATTTT

V gene: TRBV9
clone size: NA
J gene: TRBJ2-3
D gene: NA
CDR3 protein: CASSVALSTDTQYF
CDR3 DNA: TGTGCCAGCAGCGTGGCTCTTAGCACAGATACGCAGTATTTT

V gene: TRBV9
clone size: NA
J gene: TRBJ1-1
D gene: NA
CDR3 protein: CASSVGEYTEAFF
CDR3 DNA: TGTGCCAGCAGCGTAGGGGAGTACACTGAAGCTTTCTTT

V gene: TRBV5-8
clone size: NA
J gene: TRBJ2-4
D gene: NA
CDR3 protein: CASSEQGLLAKNIQYF
CDR3 DNA: TGTGCCAGCAGCGAACAGGGTCTACTAGCCAAAAACATTCAGTACTTC

V gene: TRBV5-1
clone size: NA
J gene: TRBJ1-1
D gene: NA
CDR3 protein: CASSTSGQIEAFF
CDR3 DNA: TGCGCCAGCAGCACCTCAGGACAGATTGAAGCTTTCTTT

V gene: TRBV19
clone size: NA
J gene: TRBJ2-7
D gene: TRBD2
CDR3 protein: CASTEIAGAGEQYF
CDR3 DNA: TGTGCCAGTACTGAGATAGCGGGAGCGGGGGAGCAGTACTTC

V gene: TRBV19
clone size: NA
J gene: TRBJ2-7
D gene: TRBD2
CDR3 protein: CASKRGGYGVYEQYF
CDR3 DNA: TGTGCCAGTAAGAGGGGAGGGTATGGGGTTTACGAGCAGTACTTC

V gene: TRBV6-1
clone size: NA
J gene: TRBJ1-2
D gene: TRBD1
CDR3 protein: CASTWTGGNGYTF
CDR3 DNA: TGTGCCAGCACCTGGACAGGGGGTAATGGCTACACCTTC